This T cell receptor (beta chain) was found in a study of OX40 agonist ivuxolimab in advanced cancers. In the study overall: Intravenous ivuxolimab at 0.01 to 10 mg/kg was given to patients every 2 weeks. Patients with hepatocellular carcinoma, melanoma, renal cell or head and neck cancer made up the dose-escalation patients. Points from the study as a whole: Antigen specificity was not determined for the expanded peripheral T cells.

The CDR3 sequence is 13 residues long. V shed 4 bases and J shed 7 bases, with 14 bases lying between them. The V gene's germline CDR1 is SGDLS and CDR2 YYNGEE. This clone was observed a single time. Antigen: not known. Only in-frame clones appear in the TCRdb table, and some are missing; sequencing was by immunoSEQ multiplex PCR. In the table there are 80,000 to 85,000 clones, 70% to 90% of which are singletons. The rearrangement links TRBV9 to TRBJ2-5; D is possibly TRBD1 (5 bases). The receptor was derived from an adult with an advanced solid tumor such as melanoma, head and neck, liver or kidney cancer. The source material was CD4+ or CD8+ T cells sorted from blood, sampled in a trial of the OX40 agonist ivuxolimab. CDR3 residues: CASSRAGYGTQYF. CDR3 coding DNA: TGTGCCAGCAGCCGGGCAGGGTATGGGACCCAGTACTTC.